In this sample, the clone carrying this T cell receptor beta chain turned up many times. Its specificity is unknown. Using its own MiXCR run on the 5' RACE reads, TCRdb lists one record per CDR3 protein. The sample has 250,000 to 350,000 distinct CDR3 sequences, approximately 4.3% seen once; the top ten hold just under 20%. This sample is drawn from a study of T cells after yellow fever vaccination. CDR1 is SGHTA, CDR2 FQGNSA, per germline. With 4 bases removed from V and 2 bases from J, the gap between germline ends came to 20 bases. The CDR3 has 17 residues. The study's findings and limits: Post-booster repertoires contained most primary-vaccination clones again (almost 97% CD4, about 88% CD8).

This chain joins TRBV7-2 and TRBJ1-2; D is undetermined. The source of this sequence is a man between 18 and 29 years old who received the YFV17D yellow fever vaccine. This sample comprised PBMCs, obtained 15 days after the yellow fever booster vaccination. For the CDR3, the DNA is TGTGCCAGCAGCTCCTACTGGGTAGGGAGTACGAACTATGGCTACACCTTC. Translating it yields CASSSYWVGSTNYGYTF.